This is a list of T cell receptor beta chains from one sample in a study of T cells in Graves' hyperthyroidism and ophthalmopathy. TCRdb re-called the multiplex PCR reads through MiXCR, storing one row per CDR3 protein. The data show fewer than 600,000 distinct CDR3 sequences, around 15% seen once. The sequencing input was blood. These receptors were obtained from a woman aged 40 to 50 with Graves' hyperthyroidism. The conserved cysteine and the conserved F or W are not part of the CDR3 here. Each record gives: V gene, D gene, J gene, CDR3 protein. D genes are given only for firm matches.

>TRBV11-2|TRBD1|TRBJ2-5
ASSTLGQGARETQY
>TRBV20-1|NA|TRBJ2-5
SAPDNSQETQY
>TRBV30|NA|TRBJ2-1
AWSVWRARSYNEQF
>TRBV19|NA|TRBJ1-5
ASRIRGNSNQPQH
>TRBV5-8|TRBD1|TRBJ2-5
ASSRSGTGAETQY
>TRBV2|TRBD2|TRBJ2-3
ASKKRESITDTQY
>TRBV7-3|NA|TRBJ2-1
ASSLLVGYNEQF
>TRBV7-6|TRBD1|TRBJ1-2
ASSLGSGTGLYGYT
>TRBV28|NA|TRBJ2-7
ASSSPTGTYEQY
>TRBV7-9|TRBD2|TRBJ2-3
ASSLGASGSGTDTQY
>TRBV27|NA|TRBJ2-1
ASRTSSYNEQF
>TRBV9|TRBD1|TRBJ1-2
ASSASGQGAFADGYT
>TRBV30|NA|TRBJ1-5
AWSAGDNQPQH
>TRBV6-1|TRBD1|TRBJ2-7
ASSVRDRVVSVYEQY
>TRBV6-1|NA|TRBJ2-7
ASSVGREYEQY
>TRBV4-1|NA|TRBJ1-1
ASSQGGAGFMNTEAF
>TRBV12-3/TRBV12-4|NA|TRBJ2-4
ASSLRGTNKNIQY
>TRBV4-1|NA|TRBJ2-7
ASSQDQSRTYEQY
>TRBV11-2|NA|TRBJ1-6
ASSAEIAGVNSPLH
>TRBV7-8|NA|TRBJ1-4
ASSTVTWSENEKLF
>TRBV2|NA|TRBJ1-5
ASSGGTSNQPQH
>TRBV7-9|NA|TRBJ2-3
ASSSGVSGISTDTQY
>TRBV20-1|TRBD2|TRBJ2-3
SARVGLAGGVTTDTQY
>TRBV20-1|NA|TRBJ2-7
SAEEGADLNEQY
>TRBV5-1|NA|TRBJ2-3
ASSLGRGDTQY
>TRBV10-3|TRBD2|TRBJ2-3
ATRTSGTADTQY
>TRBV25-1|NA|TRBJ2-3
ASSGAPGGTDTQY
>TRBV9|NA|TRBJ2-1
ASSVGGEQF
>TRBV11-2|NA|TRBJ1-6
ASSLKTGVRNSPLH
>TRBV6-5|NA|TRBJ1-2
ASSYGSAATTPPYGYT
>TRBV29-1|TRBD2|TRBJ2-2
SVEAGGPGELF
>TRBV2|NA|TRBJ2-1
ASISGTYNEQF
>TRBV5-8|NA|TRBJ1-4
ASSRKTEINEKLF
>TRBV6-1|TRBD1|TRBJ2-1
ASSEVQGVTYNEQF
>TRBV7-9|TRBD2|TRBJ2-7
ASSWTSGEYEQY
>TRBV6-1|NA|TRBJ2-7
ASDPGAYEQY